The T cell receptor (beta chain) described here comes from a study of molecular identifiers for immune sequencing clone quantification. The CDR3 consists of 18 residues. J lost 2 bases, V lost 5 bases, and 9 bases had no gene match. CDR1 and CDR2 from the germline V gene are MNHEY and SMNVEV (reference sequence). Listed TCR primers, together with previously described methods, were used for the bulk TCR libraries. MiXCR, run by TCRdb on the PCR reads, gives a single entry per CDR3 protein. Of 300,000 to 350,000 distinct CDR3 sequences listed, 20% to 25% are singletons. To note about this clonotype: No conserved phenylalanine or tryptophan ends this CDR3, so it is likely a read error.

It was from around 20,000 to 1,000,000 sorted cells, with 10%, 30% or 50% RNA, that naive CD8 libraries came. Based on a CD8+CD4-CCR7+CD45RA+ profile, naive CD8 T cells were sorted. This sequence joins TRBV27 and TRBJ2-1, with 13 positions matching TRBD2. The specimen was naive CD8+ T cells from blood, with Jurkat cell RNA spiked in. Subset indicated: FACS-sorted CD8+CD4-CCR7+CD45RA+ naive T cells. The TCR sequence derives from a human donor in good health. Some libraries in this study had Jurkat cell RNA spiked in. In nucleotides, the CDR3 is TGTGCCAGCAGTAGACTAGCGGGAGGAGGGGGAGCCTACAATGAGCAGTTCCTC. Residues: CASSRLAGGGGAYNEQFL.